What follows is one T cell receptor beta chain and its context. Trimming cost V 5 bases and J 4 bases, with 14 bases left between them. The CDR3 runs 14 residues. Germline assignment: CDR1 MGHRA and CDR2 YSYEKL. The sample originates from a study of blood T cell repertoires in COVID-19. The method was immunoSEQ multiplex PCR; TCRdb's version includes in-frame clones alone and lacks a portion of them. The table has roughly 300,000 clones, around 85% seen once; the top ten hold about 2.3%. The chain combines TRBV4-1 with TRBJ2-5, with D possibly TRBD2 on 5 matching bases. Sequenced input: PBMCs or T cells enriched from blood (not recorded which). The source is a woman in her fifties or sixties who had recovered from COVID-19. In DNA, the CDR3 is TGCGCCAGCAGCTCACGGGATCGAGGAGAGACCCAGTACTTC. Its protein product is CASSSRDRGETQYF.